The sample holds one count of the clone carrying this TCR beta chain. The sample is drawn from a study of blood T cell repertoires in COVID-19. The trim removed 6 bases at V and 4 bases at J, leaving 5 bases unmatched. CDR1 and CDR2 from the germline V gene are MNHEY and SVGAGI. The CDR3 runs 13 residues. Only in-frame clones appear in the TCRdb table, and some are missing; sequencing was by immunoSEQ multiplex PCR. The sample consists of approximately 260,000 clones, nearly 85% of them appearing once. Sequencing was done on a sample of peripheral blood. The receptor was isolated from a human donor in a cohort sampled during active COVID-19. This rearrangement joins TRBV6-5 to TRBJ1-2, with 7 bases fitting TRBD1. CDR3 bases: TGTGCCAGCAGGCCGGGACAGCTCTATGGCTACACCTTC. Protein: CASRPGQLYGYTF.